This TCR beta chain was sequenced in a study of monozygotic twins with inflammatory bowel disease. Findings and caveats of the study: Varying immunosuppressive regimens may have increased patient repertoire variability.

Germline CDR1 MNHEY, CDR2 SVGAGI. This CDR3 is built from 16 residues. The authors isolated total RNA from whole blood without sorting T cells. UMIs with a 6-nucleotide sample barcode were added by template switching. After re-calling the 5' RACE reads, TCRdb lists one entry per CDR3 protein, DNA absent. Its listing shows 110,000 to 150,000 distinct CDR3 sequences. On this clonotype itself: Its antigen is unknown.

The V call is TRBV6-5, the J call TRBJ2-7; TCRdb returns TRBD2, unconfirmable since there is no DNA. The source is a human donor with ulcerative colitis or Crohn's disease, or a healthy co-twin of an affected twin (not recorded which). Sequencing was carried out using blood. The CDR3 sequence is CASSYSSLAGNYEQYF.